This T cell receptor beta chain stems from a study of metastatic and nonmetastatic thyroid tumors (dated by TCRdb to 2020 to 2022). About the full investigation: Repertoires were compared across peripheral blood and tumor or nodule tissue samples from malignant and benign thyroid patients. What the authors observed across the whole study: In both blood and tumor samples, malignant tumors were reported to have significantly higher TCR beta diversity than benign nodules.

This clone was counted once. Its specific antigen is unknown. No much larger clone exists at a distance of one base, and base qualities are not known. One read represents weak support. No treatment had been received by any patient before thyroid surgery. Patient clinical samples collected from the early 2010s to the late 2010s were retrospectively analysed using T-cell receptor beta sequencing. The protocol used for the library was PCR. The instrument given in TCRdb is Illumina HiSeq 4000. High-throughput sequencing was used to profile the TCR beta-chain CDR3 region of each patient. The authors' pipeline ran thus. The researchers built a classifier to tell apart papillary thyroid cancer patients with distant metastasis, based on CDR3 differences among clinicopathological groups. Repertoire diversity was assessed with the Shannon index, and tumor-blood repertoire similarity with the Morisita-Horn index. TCRdb trimmed public reads at Q25 via fastp, called clones via MiXCR and kept in-frame beta chains. The V and J calls and clone size come from TCRdb's table, not from the authors' own analysis. The sample data list over 15,000 clones, and 25% to 35% of these were observed just once. Together, the top ten hold roughly 15% of the sample.

CDR1 and CDR2 (DFQATT, SNEGSKA) derive from the germline V gene (reference sequence). V lost 3 bases and J lost 4 bases; the stretch between them is 12 bases long. The CDR3, from cysteine to phenylalanine, totals 13 residues. Only CDR3 DNA is held: 39 bases, read in frame from base 1. This chain is built from TRBV20-1 and TRBJ1-2; TRBD1 could be the D gene, as 5 bases match. The receptor comes from a female donor with papillary thyroid cancer or a benign thyroid nodule (not recorded which). Some clones in this sample may be carry-over from other donors' samples. Sequencing was done on a sample of tumor tissue. The CDR3 region: CSARRPDTYGYTF. The nucleotide sequence reads as follows: TGCAGTGCTAGGAGGCCGGACACCTATGGCTACACCTTC.